This TCR beta chain was obtained from a study of blood T cell repertoires in COVID-19. Study as a whole: In each case, the material was cDNA or gDNA derived from T cells, B-cell-depleted T cells, or PBMCs.

Germline V gene sequence: CDR1 LGHDT, CDR2 YNNKEL (reference sequence). The V gene lost 0 bases and the J gene lost 4 bases, with 18 bases spanning the gap. The CDR3 has 17 residues. Here immunoSEQ multiplex PCR was the method, and the copy in TCRdb shows in-frame clones only, minus some. The sample has 60,000 to 90,000 clones; approximately 90% are singletons. The TCR originated in a woman older than 75 with active or convalescent COVID-19. This chain links TRBV3-1 (or the pseudogene TRBV3-2) with TRBJ1-1; D call uncertain. Sequenced sample: peripheral blood. CDR3 sequence: CASSQDFRPSWSTEAFF. In nucleotides, the CDR3 is TGTGCCAGCAGCCAAGATTTTCGACCATCTTGGAGCACTGAAGCTTTCTTT.